Each of the 30 T cell receptor beta chains below was sequenced from the same sample in a study of OX40 agonist ivuxolimab in advanced cancers. Preparation of the library involved the immunoSEQ multiplex PCR assay. Here the immuneACCESS table is served through TCRdb, limited to in-frame sequences with V and J called. Missing clones are a known gap in these copies; in checked studies unresolved V genes cover under half, and the rest lacks a known reason. The sample data list 84,000 or so clones, and over 85% of these were observed just once. Approximately 10% of the sample is taken by the ten largest. The sample here was CD4+ or CD8+ T cells sorted from blood, taken in a trial of the OX40 agonist ivuxolimab. These receptors were obtained from an adult with an advanced solid tumor such as melanoma, head and neck, liver or kidney cancer.

The gene calls are TRBV2 and TRBJ2-2, with a weak D call TRBD1 (5 bases). Trimming stripped 7 bases from V and 6 bases from J, with 9 bases between. The V gene's germline CDR1 is SNHLY and CDR2 FYNNEI. The CDR3 has 12 residues. CDR3 DNA sequence: TGTGCCAGCACGACAGAGTCCGGGGAGCTGTTTTTT. Translating it yields CASTTESGELFF.

The V call is TRBV9, the J call TRBJ2-3; 8 bases align to TRBD2. The V gene's germline CDR1 is SGDLS and CDR2 YYNGEE. The CDR3 length is 14 residues. Trimming cost V 3 bases and J 5 bases; bases outside gene matches: 5. The CDR3, as DNA: TGTGCCAGCAGCGGAGCGGGAGTGGGAGATACGCAGTATTTT. Translation: CASSGAGVGDTQYF.

This rearrangement joins TRBV5-1 to TRBJ2-5; D is perhaps TRBD1 (6 bases). The J call is in doubt because the DNA end fits TRBJ2-7 better. The CDR3 runs 11 residues. Germline loops: CDR1 SGHRS, CDR2 YFSETQ. The CDR3, as DNA: TGCGCCAGCAACCAGGGGTACGAGCAGTACTTC. Translation gives CASNQGYEQYF.

The sample holds one count of this clone. This chain joins TRBV5-1 and TRBJ2-7; TRBD2 aligns across 13 bases. V shed 4 bases, J shed 1 base, and the junction held 5 bases outside the gene matches. Germline V gene lookup returns CDR1 SGHRS and CDR2 YFSETQ. The CDR3 is made up of 16 amino acids. The CDR3 loop reads CASSPLAGGRSYEQYF. CDR3 in DNA: TGCGCCAGCAGCCCACTAGCGGGAGGGAGGTCCTACGAGCAGTACTTC. Variable domain in full (rest from reference TRBV5-1 and TRBJ2-7): KAGVTQTPRYLIKTRGQQVTLSCSPISGHRSVSWYQQTPGQGLQFLFEYFSETQRNKGNFPGRFSGRQFSNSRSEMNVSTLELGDSALYLCASSPLAGGRSYEQYFGPGTRLTVT.

In its sample, this clone was seen once. This rearrangement joins TRBV9 to TRBJ2-5; TRBD2 aligns across 7 bases. The J call may be incorrect, as the DNA end agrees better with TRBJ2-7. CDR3 size: 13 residues. Per the germline V gene, CDR1 is SGDLS and CDR2 is YYNGEE. The CDR3 spells CASSVGGSYEQYF. The CDR3 nucleotides read TGTGCCAGCAGCGTCGGCGGGAGTTACGAGCAGTACTTC.

J is TRBJ2-7 and V is TRBV15; no clear D gene. From germline, CDR1 is LNHNV and CDR2 YYDKDF (reference sequence). The CDR3 is 12 amino acids. V lost 3 bases to trimming and J lost 4 bases, with 7 bases between them. The CDR3 here is CATSSITYEQYF. For the CDR3, the DNA is TGTGCCACCAGCAGTATTACGTACGAGCAGTACTTC.

V gene TRBV2 combines with J gene TRBJ2-7; tentative D call: TRBD2 (5 bases). Germline V lookup: CDR1 SNHLY, CDR2 FYNNEI. The V end was cut by 6 bases, the J end by 3 bases, with 9 bases between. The CDR3 extends over 12 amino acids. CDR3 amino acids: CASRDSHYEQYF. The CDR3 DNA follows: TGTGCCAGCAGGGACTCCCACTACGAGCAGTACTTC.

The chain has TRBV10-3 and TRBJ1-1, with 8 bases identical to TRBD1. After removal of 2 bases from V and 1 base from J, the junction contained 3 bases not matched to a gene. Per the germline V gene, CDR1 is ENHRY and CDR2 is SYGVKD. The CDR3 contains 15 residues. The DNA for the CDR3 is TGTGCCATCAGTGAGCCCGGACAGGGGAACACTGAAGCTTTCTTT. This translates into CAISEPGQGNTEAFF.

This rearrangement joins TRBV7-3 to TRBJ2-7, with 14 bases that match TRBD2. Trimming at V came to 7 bases and at J to 6 bases, leaving 11 bases not matched to a gene. The CDR3 covers 16 residues. The germline gives CDR1 SGHTA, CDR2 FQGTGA. The DNA for the CDR3 is TGTGCCAGCAACTCGGGACTAGCGGGAGTAGGAGGCGAGCAGTACTTC. It is translated as CASNSGLAGVGGEQYF.

The chain couples TRBV28 to TRBJ2-1, with 12 bases that match TRBD2. The V segment lost 3 bases and the J segment 4 bases; nucleotides outside the gene matches: 10. The CDR3 sequence is 18 residues long. Germline V gene data show CDR1 as MDHEN and CDR2 as SYDVKM. CDR3 in DNA: TGTGCCAGCAGTTTGTCGGCTAGCGGGAGGGTCTTATACAATGAGCAGTTCTTC. Translated, it gives CASSLSASGRVLYNEQFF.

The chain is built from TRBV23-1 and TRBJ1-1; D uncertain. TRBV23-1 is filed as an ORF, its function uncertain. The CDR3 is 15 residues long. The V end was cut by 8 bases, the J end by 2 bases, with 18 bases between. CDR3 in amino acids: CASVFHLETNTEAFF. The CDR3 nucleotides read TGCGCCAGCGTATTCCATCTGGAGACAAACACTGAAGCTTTCTTT.

V and J are TRBV19 and TRBJ1-5; D is unresolved. The CDR3 length is 15 residues. Per germline, CDR1 LNHDA and CDR2 SQIVND (reference sequence). The V gene lost 5 bases and the J gene lost 3 bases, with 14 bases spanning the gap. CDR3 DNA: TGTGCCAGTAGTTTTACCACTGGAATCAATCAGCCCCAGCATTTT. Protein product: CASSFTTGINQPQHF.

The rearrangement uses TRBV4-3 and TRBJ2-1; 13 nucleotides line up with TRBD2. The V and J ends lost 4 bases and 1 base, in that order; junction bases with no gene match: 4. Germline values: CDR1 LGHNA, CDR2 YSLEER. This CDR3 region has 17 residues. The DNA for the CDR3 is TGCGCCAGCAGCCGACGACTAGCGGGGGGATCCTACAATGAGCAGTTCTTC. As protein: CASSRRLAGGSYNEQFF.

The chain carries TRBV2 and TRBJ2-7; the D gene is possibly TRBD1 (7 bases). Germline V gene sequence: CDR1 SNHLY, CDR2 FYNNEI. V was cut by 7 bases and J by 1 base, with 17 bases left in between. This CDR3 has 15 amino acids. The CDR3 sequence: CASKAAQGTSYEQYF. CDR3 DNA: TGTGCCAGCAAGGCTGCACAGGGGACTTCCTACGAGCAGTACTTC. The variable domain in full, completed from reference TRBV2 and TRBJ2-7, reads EPEVTQTPSHQVTQMGQEVILRCVPISNHLYFYWYRQILGQKVEFLVSFYNNEISEKSEIFDDQFSVERPDGSNFTLKIRSTKLEDSAMYFCASKAAQGTSYEQYFGPGTRLTVT.

The genes are TRBV7-9 and TRBJ1-2; TRBD1 might be the D (6 bases). Germline CDR1 reads SEHNR; CDR2 reads FQNEAQ (reference sequence). The CDR3 length is 14 residues. V was shortened by 1 base and J by 6 bases, with 12 bases between the two germline ends. CDR3 sequence reads: CASSLGSGGDGYTF. The CDR3 nucleotides are TGTGCCAGCAGCTTAGGATCGGGGGGCGATGGCTACACCTTC.

The CDR3 sequence: CASSPRLAGGPSEQYF. The CDR3 DNA sequence: TGTGCCAGCAGCCCACGGCTGGCGGGAGGGCCTAGCGAGCAGTACTTC. The V gene is TRBV4-2, the J gene TRBJ2-7; TRBD2 aligns across 9 bases. This CDR3 has 16 residues. The V and J ends lost 4 bases and 6 bases, in that order; junction bases with no gene match: 13. Germline CDR1 and CDR2: LGHNA and YNFKEQ.

J is TRBJ2-7 and V is TRBV7-9; the D is unclear. CDR1 is SEHNR and CDR2 is FQNEAQ in the germline V gene (reference sequence). The CDR3 has 12 amino acids. V lost 5 bases and J lost 6, with 11 bases in between. The CDR3 loop is CASSLSGFEQYF. The CDR3 nucleotides are TGTGCCAGCAGCCTGAGTGGGTTCGAGCAGTACTTC.

The rearrangement joins TRBV15 to TRBJ2-1; D ambiguous. V was pared by 1 base and J by 8 bases, with 9 bases between. Germline assignment: CDR1 LNHNV and CDR2 YYDKDF (reference sequence). This CDR3 has 13 amino acids. The CDR3 DNA reads as TGTGCCACCAGCAGAGTGTCTATCGATGAGCAGTTCTTC. The encoded protein is CATSRVSIDEQFF.

This rearrangement joins TRBV5-8 to TRBJ2-5; TRBD2 matches 11 bases. V gave up 4 bases and J gave up 1 base; unmatched junction bases: 6. The germline gives CDR1 SGHTS, CDR2 YDEGEE. This CDR3 is 16 amino acids long. CDR3: CASSVGLAGSQETQYF. For the CDR3, the DNA is TGTGCCAGCAGCGTTGGACTAGCGGGCTCCCAAGAGACCCAGTACTTC.

This sequence joins TRBV7-3 and TRBJ2-7; D remains unclear. The germline V gene encodes CDR1 SGHTA and CDR2 FQGTGA. The germline V and J ends were trimmed by 0 bases and 3 bases, with 12 bases remaining between them. The CDR3 sequence is 15 residues long. CDR3 protein: CASSLTADEYYEQYF. CDR3 DNA: TGTGCCAGCAGCTTAACCGCTGACGAATACTACGAGCAGTACTTC.

This clone appeared a single time. The genes are TRBV19 and TRBJ1-3; D is undetermined. V gave up 7 bases and J gave up 0 bases, with 13 bases separating them. The length of the CDR3 is 15 residues. CDR1 is LNHDA and CDR2 is SQIVND in the germline V gene (reference sequence). CDR3 in amino acids: CASKIDGNSGNTIYF. CDR3 DNA sequence: TGTGCCAGTAAAATCGACGGCAACTCTGGAAACACCATATATTTT.

The chain has TRBV7-8 and TRBJ2-7; 9 positions agree with TRBD1. This CDR3 spans 16 amino acids. The trim removed 2 bases at V and 6 bases at J, leaving 11 bases unmatched. Looked up from germline, CDR1 is SGHVS and CDR2 is FQNEAQ. CDR3 sequence reads: CASSLFDRGGIVEQYF. The CDR3 region has the DNA TGTGCCAGCAGCTTATTTGACAGGGGGGGTATAGTCGAGCAGTACTTC.

V usage is TRBV5-6 and J usage is TRBJ2-5; possible D gene TRBD1, 5 bases. The CDR3 is 16 residues long. Trimming shortened V by 2 bases and J by 5 bases, and 19 bases separated the two germline ends. In germline, CDR1 is SGHDT, CDR2 YYEEEE. CDR3 region: CASSFRGLGAMETQYF. The CDR3 nucleotides are TGTGCCAGCAGCTTTAGGGGCCTTGGGGCCATGGAGACCCAGTACTTC.

The V call is TRBV1, the J call TRBJ2-7; the D call of TRBD2 is as the table states it, not checked on the DNA. TRBV1 is a pseudogene. This CDR3 is built from 16 residues. The CDR3 nucleotides read TGCACCAGCAGCCACGGCGGGCGGCCCACGTTCCACGAGCAGTACTTC. Translated, it gives CTSSHGGRPTFHEQYF.

J is TRBJ1-1 and V is TRBV4-3; the D is unclear. CDR1 and CDR2 from the germline V gene are LGHNA and YSLEER. The CDR3 length is 16 residues. Trimming pared 5 bases from V and 1 base from J, leaving 17 bases between. The CDR3 here is CASSLTRPSGNTEAFF. The CDR3 DNA reads as TGCGCCAGCAGCTTAACACGCCCCTCCGGGAACACTGAAGCTTTCTTT.

CDR3 sequence: CASSENGYSNQPQHF. The CDR3 DNA is TGTGCCAGCAGTGAAAACGGGTATAGCAATCAGCCCCAGCATTTT. This chain joins TRBV25-1 and TRBJ1-5; no definite D call. This CDR3 comprises 15 residues. The ends were cut back, 2 bases at V and 0 bases at J, with 8 bases in the middle. Per the germline V gene, CDR1 is MGHDK and CDR2 is SYGVNS. Based on the CDR3 plus reference TRBV25-1 and TRBJ1-5, the full variable domain is EADIYQTPRYLVIGTGKKITLECSQTMGHDKMYWYQQDPGMELHLIHYSYGVNSTEKGDLSSESTVSRIRTEHFPLTLESARPSHTSQYLCASSENGYSNQPQHFGDGTRLSIL.

This clone was picked up one time. V and J are TRBV27 and TRBJ2-7; 7 bases line up with TRBD1. The CDR3 covers 13 residues. V was clipped by 8 bases and J by 3 bases; unmatched bases: 7. The germline V gene has CDR1 MNHEY and CDR2 SMNVEV (reference sequence). The CDR3 here is CASGHGDSYEQYF. DNA for the CDR3: TGTGCCAGCGGTCATGGGGACAGCTACGAGCAGTACTTC.

The chain employs TRBV2 and TRBJ2-3; unclear D gene. CDR1 is SNHLY, CDR2 FYNNEI, per germline. V was clipped by 3 bases and J by 4 bases, with 14 bases between them. This CDR3 is 15 amino acids long. This chain's CDR3 is CASSDLRRSADTQYF. The DNA of the CDR3 is TGTGCCAGCAGTGATTTGCGGCGTTCAGCAGATACGCAGTATTTT.

This chain joins TRBV5-1 and TRBJ2-2; the match to TRBD1 covers 8 bases. The V and J ends lost 0 bases and 6 bases, in that order; junction bases with no gene match: 7. Germline V lookup: CDR1 SGHRS, CDR2 YFSETQ. The CDR3 loop spans 16 amino acids. CDR3 DNA: TGCGCCAGCAGCTTGGATCAGGGGGCGCGGGCCGGGGAGCTGTTTTTT. Protein: CASSLDQGARAGELFF.

The chain carries TRBV12-5 and TRBJ2-7, with 9 nucleotides matching TRBD2. J was trimmed by 0 bases and V by 5 bases; bases with no gene match: 8. The CDR3 totals 16 residues. Germline V gene data show CDR1 as LGHNT and CDR2 as FRNRAP. CDR3 residues: CASGAQLAGDSYEQYF. In DNA, the CDR3 is TGTGCTAGTGGTGCTCAACTAGCGGGTGACTCCTACGAGCAGTACTTC.